This T cell receptor beta chain was sequenced during a study of regulatory T cells in long-lasting Graves disease. Study results and caveats: Persistent Graves' cases showed lower TCR diversity than newly diagnosed cases. There was favoring of TRBV28, TRBJ1-2 and TRBJ2-5 in persistent disease.

CDR1 is SNHLY and CDR2 is FYNNEI in the germline V gene. The V and J ends lost 7 bases and 0 bases respectively, with 12 bases between them. This CDR3 comprises 14 residues. The TCR beta library used iRepertoire HTBI primers with Arm-PCR amplification of CDR3. TCRdb redid the calling of the multiplex PCR reads with MiXCR, one entry per CDR3 protein. The table shows roughly 700,000 distinct CDR3 sequences, with about 30% occurring only once. Worth noting for this clonotype: Its antigen remains unidentified.

The time point was: persistent/refractory GD, antithyroid drugs over 5 years with positive TRAb. The TCR library was made from RNA that had been extracted from PBMCs in TRIzol. Roughly 8.2 milliliters of peripheral blood were drawn into EDTA tubes. V usage is TRBV2 and J usage is TRBJ1-1; D remains ambiguous. The starting material was peripheral blood mononuclear cells (PBMCs), obtained when the disease was refractory, from a patient treated with antithyroid drugs. The sequence was collected from a female donor with Graves disease. The CDR3 nucleotides are TGTGCCAGCACAAGAGGGCCCCTGAACACTGAAGCTTTCTTT. Residues: CASTRGPLNTEAFF.